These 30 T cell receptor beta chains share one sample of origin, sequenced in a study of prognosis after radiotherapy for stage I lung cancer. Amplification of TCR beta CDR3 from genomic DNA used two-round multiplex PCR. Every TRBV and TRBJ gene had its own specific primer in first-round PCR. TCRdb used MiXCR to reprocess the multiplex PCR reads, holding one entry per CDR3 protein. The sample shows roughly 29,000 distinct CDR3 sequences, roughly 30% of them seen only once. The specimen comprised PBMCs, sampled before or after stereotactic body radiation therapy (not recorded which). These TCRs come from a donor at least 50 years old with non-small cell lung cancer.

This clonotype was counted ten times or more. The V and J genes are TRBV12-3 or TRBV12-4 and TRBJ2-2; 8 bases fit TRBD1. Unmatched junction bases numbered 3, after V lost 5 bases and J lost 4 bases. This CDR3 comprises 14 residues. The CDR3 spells CASSRTGLTGELFF. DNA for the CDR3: TGTGCCAGCAGTCGGACAGGGCTCACCGGGGAGCTGTTTTTT.

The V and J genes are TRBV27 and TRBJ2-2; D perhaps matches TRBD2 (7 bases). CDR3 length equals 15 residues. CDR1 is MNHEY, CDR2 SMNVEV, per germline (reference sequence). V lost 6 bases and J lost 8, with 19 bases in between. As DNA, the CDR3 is TGTGCCAGCAGGAGAGGGGGGGCCGGGACAGGGGAGCTGTTTTTT. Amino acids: CASRRGGAGTGELFF.

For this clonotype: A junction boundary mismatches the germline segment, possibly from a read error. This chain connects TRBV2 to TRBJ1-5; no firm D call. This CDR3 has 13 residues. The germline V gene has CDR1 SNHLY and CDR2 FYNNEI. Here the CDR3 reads CACRPVRNKPQHF. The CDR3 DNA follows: TGTGCCTGCAGGCCGGTCCGCAATAAGCCACAGCATTTT.

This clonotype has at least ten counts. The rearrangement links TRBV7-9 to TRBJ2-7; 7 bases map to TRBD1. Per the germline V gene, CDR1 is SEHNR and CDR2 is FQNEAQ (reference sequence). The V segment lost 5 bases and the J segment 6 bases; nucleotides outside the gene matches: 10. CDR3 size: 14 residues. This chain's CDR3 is CASSPTGILSEQYF. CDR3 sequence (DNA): TGTGCCAGCAGCCCGACAGGGATCCTCTCCGAGCAGTACTTC.

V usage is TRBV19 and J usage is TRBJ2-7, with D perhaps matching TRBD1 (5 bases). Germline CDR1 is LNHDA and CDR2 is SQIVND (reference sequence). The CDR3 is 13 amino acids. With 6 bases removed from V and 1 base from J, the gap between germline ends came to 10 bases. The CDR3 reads CASRDRSSYEQYF. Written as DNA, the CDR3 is TGTGCCAGTAGAGACAGAAGTTCCTACGAGCAGTACTTC.

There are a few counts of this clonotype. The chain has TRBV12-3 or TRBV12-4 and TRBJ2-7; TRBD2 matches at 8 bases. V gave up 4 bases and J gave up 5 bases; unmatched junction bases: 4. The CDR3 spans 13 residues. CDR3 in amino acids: CASSSGLDHEQYF. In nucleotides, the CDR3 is TGTGCCAGCAGTTCGGGACTAGATCACGAGCAGTACTTC.

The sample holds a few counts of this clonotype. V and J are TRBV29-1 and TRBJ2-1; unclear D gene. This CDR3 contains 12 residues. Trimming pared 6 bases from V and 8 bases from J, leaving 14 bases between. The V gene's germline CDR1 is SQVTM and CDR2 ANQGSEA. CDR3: CSVRVQGHEQFF. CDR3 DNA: TGCAGCGTCCGGGTACAAGGTCATGAGCAGTTCTTC.

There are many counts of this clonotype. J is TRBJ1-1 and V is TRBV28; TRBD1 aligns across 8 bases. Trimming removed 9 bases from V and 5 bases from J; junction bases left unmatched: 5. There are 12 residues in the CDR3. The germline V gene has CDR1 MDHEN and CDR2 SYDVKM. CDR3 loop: CASWTGRTEAFF. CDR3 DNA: TGTGCCAGTTGGACAGGGAGGACTGAAGCTTTCTTT. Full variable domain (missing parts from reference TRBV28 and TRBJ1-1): DVKVTQSSRYLVKRTGEKVFLECVQDMDHENMFWYRQDPGLGLRLIYFSYDVKMKEKGDIPEGYSVSREKKERFSLILESASTNQTSMYLCASWTGRTEAFFGQGTRLTVV.

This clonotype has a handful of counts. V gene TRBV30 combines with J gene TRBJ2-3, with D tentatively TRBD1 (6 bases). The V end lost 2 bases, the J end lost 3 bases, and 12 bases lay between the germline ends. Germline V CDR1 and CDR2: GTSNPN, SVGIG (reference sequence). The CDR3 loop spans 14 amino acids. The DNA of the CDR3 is TGTGCCTGGAGTATAACAGGGTTTACAGATACGCAGTATTTT. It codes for CAWSITGFTDTQYF.

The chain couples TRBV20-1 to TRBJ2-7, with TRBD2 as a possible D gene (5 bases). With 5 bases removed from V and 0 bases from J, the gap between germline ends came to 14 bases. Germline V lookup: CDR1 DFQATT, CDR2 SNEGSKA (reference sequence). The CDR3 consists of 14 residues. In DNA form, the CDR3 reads TGCAGTGCTGAGGGATACCAGTTCTCCTACGAGCAGTACTTC. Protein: CSAEGYQFSYEQYF.

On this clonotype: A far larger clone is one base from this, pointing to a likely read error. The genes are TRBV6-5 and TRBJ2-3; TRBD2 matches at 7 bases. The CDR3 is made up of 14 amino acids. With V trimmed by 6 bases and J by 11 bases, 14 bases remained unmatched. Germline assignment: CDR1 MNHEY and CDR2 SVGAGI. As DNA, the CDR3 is TGTGCCAGCAGCCTCGATTCTAGCGGATTAGTGCAGTATTTT. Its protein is CASSLDSSGLVQYF.

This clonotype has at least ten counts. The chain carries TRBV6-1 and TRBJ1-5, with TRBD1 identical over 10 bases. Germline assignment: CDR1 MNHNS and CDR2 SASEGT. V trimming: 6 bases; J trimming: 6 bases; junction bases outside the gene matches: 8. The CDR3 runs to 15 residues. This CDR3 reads CASSRQGARTQPQHF. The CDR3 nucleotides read TGTGCCAGCAGCCGACAGGGGGCACGAACTCAGCCCCAGCATTTT.

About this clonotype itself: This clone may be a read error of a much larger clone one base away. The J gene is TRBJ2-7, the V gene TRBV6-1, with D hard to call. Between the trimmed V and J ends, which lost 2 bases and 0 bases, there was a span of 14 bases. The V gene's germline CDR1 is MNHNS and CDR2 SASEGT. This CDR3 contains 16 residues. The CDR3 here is CASSEIYGEVSYEQYF. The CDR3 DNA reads TGTGCCAGCAGTGAAATATATGGCGAGGTCTCCTACGAGCAGTACTTC.

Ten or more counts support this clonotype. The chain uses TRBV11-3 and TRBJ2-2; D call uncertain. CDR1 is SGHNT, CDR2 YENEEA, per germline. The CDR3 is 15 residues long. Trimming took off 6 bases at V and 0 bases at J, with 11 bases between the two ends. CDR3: CASSSGSPNTGELFF. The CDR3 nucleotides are TGTGCCAGCAGTTCCGGGTCTCCGAACACCGGGGAGCTGTTTTTT.

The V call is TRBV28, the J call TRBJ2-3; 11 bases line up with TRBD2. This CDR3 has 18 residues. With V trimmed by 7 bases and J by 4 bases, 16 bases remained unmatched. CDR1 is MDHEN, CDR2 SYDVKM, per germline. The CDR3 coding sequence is TGTGCCAGCACAAGAGAGCTAGCGGGGGGAAGGGGTGCAGATACGCAGTATTTT. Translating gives CASTRELAGGRGADTQYF.

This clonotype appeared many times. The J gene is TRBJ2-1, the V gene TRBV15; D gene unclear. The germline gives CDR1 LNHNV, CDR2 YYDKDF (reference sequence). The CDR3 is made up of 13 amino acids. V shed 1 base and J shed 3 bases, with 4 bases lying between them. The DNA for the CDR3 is TGTGCCACCAGCAGAGGGGGCTACAATGAGCAGTTCTTC. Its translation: CATSRGGYNEQFF.

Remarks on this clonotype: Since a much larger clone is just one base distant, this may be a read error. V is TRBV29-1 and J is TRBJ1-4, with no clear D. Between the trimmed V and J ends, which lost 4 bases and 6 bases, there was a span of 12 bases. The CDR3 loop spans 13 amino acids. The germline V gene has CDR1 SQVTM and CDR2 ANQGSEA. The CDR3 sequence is CSVGSNGDEKLFF. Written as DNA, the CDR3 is TGCAGCGTTGGATCGAATGGAGATGAAAAACTGTTTTTT. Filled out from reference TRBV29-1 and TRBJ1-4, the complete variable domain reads SAVISQKPSRDICQRGTSLTIQCQVDSQVTMMFWYRQQPGQSLTLIATANQGSEATYESGFVIDKFPISRPNLTFSTLTVSNMSPEDSSIYLCSVGSNGDEKLFFGSGTQLSVL.

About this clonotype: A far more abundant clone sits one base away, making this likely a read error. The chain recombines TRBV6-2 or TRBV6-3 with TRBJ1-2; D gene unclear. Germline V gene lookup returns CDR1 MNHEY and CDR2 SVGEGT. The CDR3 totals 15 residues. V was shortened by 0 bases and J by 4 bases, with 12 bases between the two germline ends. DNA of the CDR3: TGTGCCAGCAGTTACTCGCGGGGATGGAGCTATGGCTACACCTTC. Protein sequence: CASSYSRGWSYGYTF.

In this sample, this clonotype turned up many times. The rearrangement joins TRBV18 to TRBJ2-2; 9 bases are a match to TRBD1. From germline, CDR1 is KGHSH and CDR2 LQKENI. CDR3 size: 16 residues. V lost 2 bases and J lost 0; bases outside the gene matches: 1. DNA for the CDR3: TGTGCCAGCTCACCAGACAGGGGGTCGAACACCGGGGAGCTGTTTTTT. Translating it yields CASSPDRGSNTGELFF.

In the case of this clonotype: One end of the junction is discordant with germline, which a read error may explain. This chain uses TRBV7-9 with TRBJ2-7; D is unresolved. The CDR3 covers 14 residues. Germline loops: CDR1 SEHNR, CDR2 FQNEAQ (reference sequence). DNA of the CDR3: TGTGCCAGCAGCTTATCCACAGCAGCATACGAGAAGTACTTC. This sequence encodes CASSLSTAAYEKYF. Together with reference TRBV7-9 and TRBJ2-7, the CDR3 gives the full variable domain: DTGVSQNPRHKITKRGQNVTFRCDPISEHNRLYWYRQTLGQGPEFLTYFQNEAQLEKSRLLSDRFSAERPKGSFSTLEIQRTEQGDSAMYLCASSLSTAAYEKYFGPGTRLTVT.

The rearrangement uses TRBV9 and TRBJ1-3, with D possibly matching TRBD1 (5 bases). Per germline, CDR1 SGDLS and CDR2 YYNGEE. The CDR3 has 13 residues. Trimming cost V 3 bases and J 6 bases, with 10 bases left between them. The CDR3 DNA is TGTGCCAGCAGCGACCTGACAGAAAACACCATATATTTT. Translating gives CASSDLTENTIYF.

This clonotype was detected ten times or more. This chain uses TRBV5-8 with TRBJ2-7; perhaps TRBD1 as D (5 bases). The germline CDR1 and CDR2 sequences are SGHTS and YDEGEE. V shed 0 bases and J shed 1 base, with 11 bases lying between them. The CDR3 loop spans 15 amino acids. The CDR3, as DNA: TGTGCCAGCAGCTTGGCATATTGGACATCCTACGAGCAGTACTTC. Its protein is CASSLAYWTSYEQYF.

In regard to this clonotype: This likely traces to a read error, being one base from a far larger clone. CDR3 in amino acids: CASSSWNYGYTF. Here the CDR3 DNA reads TGTGCCAGCAGTTCCTGGAACTATGGCTACACCTTC. This chain joins TRBV6-9 and TRBJ1-2; D not certain. V shed 4 bases and J shed 2 bases, with 5 bases lying between them. The CDR3 has 12 residues. The germline CDR1 and CDR2 sequences are MNHGY and SVAAGI.

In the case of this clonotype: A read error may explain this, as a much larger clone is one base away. The CDR3 DNA reads as TGTACCAGCAGTGATGGTCGGACGAATAGGGAAGATACGCAGTATTTT. Protein product: CTSSDGRTNREDTQYF. V and J are TRBV2 and TRBJ2-3; D is ambiguous. Germline V gene lookup returns CDR1 SNHLY and CDR2 FYNNEI. The CDR3 loop spans 16 amino acids.

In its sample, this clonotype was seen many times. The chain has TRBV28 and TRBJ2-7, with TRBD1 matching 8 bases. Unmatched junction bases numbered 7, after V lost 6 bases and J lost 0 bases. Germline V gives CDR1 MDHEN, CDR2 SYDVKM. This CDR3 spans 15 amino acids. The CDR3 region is CASRETGEVSYEQYF. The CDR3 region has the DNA TGTGCCAGCAGGGAGACAGGGGAGGTCTCCTACGAGCAGTACTTC.

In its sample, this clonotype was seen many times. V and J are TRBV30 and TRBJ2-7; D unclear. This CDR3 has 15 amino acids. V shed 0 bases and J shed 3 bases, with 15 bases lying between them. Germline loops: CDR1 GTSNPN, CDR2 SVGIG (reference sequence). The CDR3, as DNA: TGTGCCTGGAGTGTACCGAGAGACTCCTTCTACGAGCAGTACTTC. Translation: CAWSVPRDSFYEQYF.

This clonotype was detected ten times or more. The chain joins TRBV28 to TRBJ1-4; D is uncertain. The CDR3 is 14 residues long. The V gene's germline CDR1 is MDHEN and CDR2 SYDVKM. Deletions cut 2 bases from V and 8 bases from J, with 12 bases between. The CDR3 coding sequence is TGTGCCAGCAGTTTACGGCTGGGAGGGGAAAAACTGTTTTTT. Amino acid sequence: CASSLRLGGEKLFF.

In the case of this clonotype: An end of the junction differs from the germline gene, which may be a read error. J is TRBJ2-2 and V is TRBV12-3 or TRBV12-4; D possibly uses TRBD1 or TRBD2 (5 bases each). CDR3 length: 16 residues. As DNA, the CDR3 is TGTGCCAGCAGCCACTTCGGCCGGGGCCTCACCGCGGAGCTGTTTTTT. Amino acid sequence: CASSHFGRGLTAELFF.

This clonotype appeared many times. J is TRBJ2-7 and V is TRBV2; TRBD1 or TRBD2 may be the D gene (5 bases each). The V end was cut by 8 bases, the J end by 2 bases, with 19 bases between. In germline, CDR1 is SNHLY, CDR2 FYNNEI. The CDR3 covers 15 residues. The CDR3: CASQRGSDAPYEQYF. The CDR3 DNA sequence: TGTGCCAGCCAGAGGGGATCGGATGCGCCCTACGAGCAGTACTTC.

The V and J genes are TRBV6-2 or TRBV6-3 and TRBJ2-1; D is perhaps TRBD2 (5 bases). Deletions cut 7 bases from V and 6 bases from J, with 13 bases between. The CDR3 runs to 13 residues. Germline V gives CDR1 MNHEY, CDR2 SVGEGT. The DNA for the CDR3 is TGTGCCAGCAACCAACTAGGGCCCAATGAGCAGTTCTTC. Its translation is CASNQLGPNEQFF.